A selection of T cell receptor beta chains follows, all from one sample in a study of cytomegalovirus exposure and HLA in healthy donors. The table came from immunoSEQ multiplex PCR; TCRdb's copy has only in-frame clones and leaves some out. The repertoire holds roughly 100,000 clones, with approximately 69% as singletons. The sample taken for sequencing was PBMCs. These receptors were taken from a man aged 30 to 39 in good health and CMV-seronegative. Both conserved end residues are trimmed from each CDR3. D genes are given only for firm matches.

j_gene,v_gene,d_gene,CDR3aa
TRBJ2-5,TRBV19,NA,ASNPEGYQETQY
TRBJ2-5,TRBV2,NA,ASSYQGGETQY
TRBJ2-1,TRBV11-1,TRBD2,ASSGGLAPHEQF
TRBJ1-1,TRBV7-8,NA,ASSSIPGGATEAF
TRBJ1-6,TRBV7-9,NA,ASSLKGGGGVSPLH
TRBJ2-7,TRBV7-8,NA,ASSPYQGFGYEQY
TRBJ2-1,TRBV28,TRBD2,ASSFGTSGRNEQF
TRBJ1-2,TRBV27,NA,ASSTTDSSSGGYT
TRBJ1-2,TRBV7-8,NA,ASSIHQNYGYT
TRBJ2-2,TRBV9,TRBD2,ASSAQYSSGNTGELF
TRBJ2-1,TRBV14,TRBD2,ASSQDYGGDYNEQF
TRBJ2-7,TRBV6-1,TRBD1,ASSDGTGGVYEQY
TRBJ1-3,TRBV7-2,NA,ASSLVAGNTIY
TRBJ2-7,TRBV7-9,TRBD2,ASSSSQRLADSYEQY
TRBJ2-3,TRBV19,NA,ASSTRVTDTQY
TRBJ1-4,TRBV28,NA,ASSSGGVRGEKLF
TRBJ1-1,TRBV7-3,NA,ASSLVASNTEAF
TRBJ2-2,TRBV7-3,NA,ASSLGQENTGELF
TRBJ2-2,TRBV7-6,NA,ASSLGTVYTGELF
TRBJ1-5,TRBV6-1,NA,ASSEKGGGVSNQPQH
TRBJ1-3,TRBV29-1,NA,SVGLGGPGNTIY
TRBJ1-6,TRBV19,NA,ASSSRGIQGANYNSPLH
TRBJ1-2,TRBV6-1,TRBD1,ASSEGQGFDGYT
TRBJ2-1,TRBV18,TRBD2,ASSEGLANYNEQF
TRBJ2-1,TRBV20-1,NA,SASQGNEQF
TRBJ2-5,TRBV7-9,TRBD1,ASSLGTVQETQY
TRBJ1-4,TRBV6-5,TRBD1,ASRKTGAEEKLF
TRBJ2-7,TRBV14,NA,ASSHPRAGRLSEQY
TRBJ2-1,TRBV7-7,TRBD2,ASSLGLANHNEQF
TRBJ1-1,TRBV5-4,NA,ASSHDRNTEAF
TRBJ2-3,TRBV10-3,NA,AIGSRDTDTQY
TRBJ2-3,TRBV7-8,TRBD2,ASSFGLADLTDTQY
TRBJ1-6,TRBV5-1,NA,ASSLDVQPNSPLH
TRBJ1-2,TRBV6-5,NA,ASSYRPRPGYGYT
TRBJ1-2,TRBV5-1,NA,ASSLAAGEDGYT
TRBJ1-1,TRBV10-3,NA,AISELRARAF
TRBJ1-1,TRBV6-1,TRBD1,AGRGTGALNTEAF
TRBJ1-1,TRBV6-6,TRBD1,ASSSGTGGGTEAF
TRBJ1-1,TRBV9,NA,ASSVASGNTEAF